The TCR beta chain described here comes from a study of blood T cell repertoires in COVID-19. Study-level information: The study drew acute and convalescent COVID-19 samples from the United States, Italy and Spain.

The length of the CDR3 is 10 residues. The data were produced by immunoSEQ multiplex PCR, yet TCRdb's version contains in-frame clones alone and is incomplete. The sample yields approximately 47,000 clones, about 88% seen once. This clone was seen only a few times. This sequence joins TRBV21-1 and TRBJ2-7; the listed D gene, TRBD1, was not tested against the DNA. TRBV21-1 counts as a pseudogene. Source material: peripheral blood. This TCR derives from an older man with active COVID-19. The DNA for the CDR3 is TGTGCCAGCAGCAAAATCAAGCAGTACTTC. Translated: CASSKIKQYF.